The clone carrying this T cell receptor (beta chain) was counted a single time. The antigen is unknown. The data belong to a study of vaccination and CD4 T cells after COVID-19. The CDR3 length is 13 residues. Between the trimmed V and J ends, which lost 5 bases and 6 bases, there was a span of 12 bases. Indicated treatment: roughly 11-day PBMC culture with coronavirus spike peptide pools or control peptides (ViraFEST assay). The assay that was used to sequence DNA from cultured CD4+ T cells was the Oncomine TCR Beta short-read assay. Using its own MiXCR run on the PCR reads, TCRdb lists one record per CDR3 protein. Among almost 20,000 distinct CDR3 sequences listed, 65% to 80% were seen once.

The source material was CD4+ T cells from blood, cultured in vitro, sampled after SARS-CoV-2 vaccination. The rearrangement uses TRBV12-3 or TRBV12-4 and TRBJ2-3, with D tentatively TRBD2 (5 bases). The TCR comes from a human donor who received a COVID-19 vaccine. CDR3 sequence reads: CASSPHRGDTQYF. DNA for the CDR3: TGTGCCAGCAGTCCCCACCGAGGGGATACGCAGTATTTT.